This T cell receptor beta chain was retrieved from a study of blood T cell repertoires in COVID-19. About the study: Both acute and convalescent COVID-19 samples were obtained from the United States, Italy and Spain. Nucleic acid was either cDNA or gDNA, and it came from T cells, B-cell-depleted T cells, or PBMCs.

Original data processing: Counts of nucleated cells, estimated from reference gene primer amplification, were obtained. Some clones are missing from TCRdb's copy, which holds only in-frame ones; the method was immunoSEQ multiplex PCR. The D gene and trimming were derived from the DNA, and the V and J assignments and clone size from that table. The repertoire consists of 65,000 to 90,000 clones, with 87% occurring once and the leading ten covering 3%. V gave up 6 bases and J gave up 9 bases; unmatched junction bases: 13. The germline V gene encodes CDR1 WNHNN and CDR2 SYGVQD (reference sequence). The CDR3 sequence is 15 residues long.

Sequencing used peripheral blood. The sequence was obtained from a woman aged 50 to 60 with active or convalescent COVID-19. This chain connects TRBV10-1 to TRBJ2-7; the match to TRBD1 covers 11 bases. The DNA for the CDR3 is TGCGCCAGCAGGGGGGAGGGACAGGGGGGAAAAGGGCAGTACTTC. Amino acids: CASRGEGQGGKGQYF.